This record looks at one T cell receptor (beta chain) sequence and its context. The immunoSEQ assay amplified TCRB CDR3 from up to roughly 2 ug DNA. This table comes from immunoSEQ multiplex PCR, and its TCRdb copy is limited to in-frame clones, with some not included. Of around 37,000 clones listed, almost 85% were seen once; the top ten hold roughly 7.7%. The record originates from a study of glioma-infiltrating T cells after dendritic cell vaccination. CDR3 length equals 14 residues. CDR1 and CDR2 from the germline V gene are SGHNT and YENEEA. V lost 7 bases and J 4 bases, leaving 13 bases between the germline ends.

The gene calls are TRBV11-3 and TRBJ2-2; D possibly corresponds to TRBD2 (5 bases). Sequencing used blood, obtained before dendritic cell vaccination. This TCR was recovered from a human donor with glioblastoma. The CDR3 is CASNSGVGTGELFF. CDR3 nucleotides: TGTGCCAGCAATTCCGGGGTTGGCACCGGGGAGCTGTTTTTT.